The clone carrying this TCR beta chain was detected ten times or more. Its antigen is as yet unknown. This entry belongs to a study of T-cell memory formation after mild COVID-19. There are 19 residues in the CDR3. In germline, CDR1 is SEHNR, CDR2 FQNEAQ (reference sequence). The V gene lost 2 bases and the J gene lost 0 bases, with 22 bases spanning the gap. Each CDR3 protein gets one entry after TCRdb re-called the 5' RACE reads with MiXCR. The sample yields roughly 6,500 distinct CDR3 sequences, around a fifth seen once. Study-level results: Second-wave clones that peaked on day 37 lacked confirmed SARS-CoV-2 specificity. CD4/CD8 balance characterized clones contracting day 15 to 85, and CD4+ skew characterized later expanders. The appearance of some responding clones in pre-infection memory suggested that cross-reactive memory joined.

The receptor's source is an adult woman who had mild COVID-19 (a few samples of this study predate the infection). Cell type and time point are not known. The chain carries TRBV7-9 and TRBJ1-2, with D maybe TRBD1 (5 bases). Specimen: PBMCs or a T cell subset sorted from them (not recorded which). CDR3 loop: CASSLMRVWVGEANYGYTF. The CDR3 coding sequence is TGTGCCAGCAGCTTAATGCGTGTTTGGGTAGGGGAAGCTAACTATGGCTACACCTTC. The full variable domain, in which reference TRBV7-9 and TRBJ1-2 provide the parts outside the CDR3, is DTGVSQNPRHKITKRGQNVTFRCDPISEHNRLYWYRQTLGQGPEFLTYFQNEAQLEKSRLLSDRFSAERPKGSFSTLEIQRTEQGDSAMYLCASSLMRVWVGEANYGYTFGSGTRLTVV.